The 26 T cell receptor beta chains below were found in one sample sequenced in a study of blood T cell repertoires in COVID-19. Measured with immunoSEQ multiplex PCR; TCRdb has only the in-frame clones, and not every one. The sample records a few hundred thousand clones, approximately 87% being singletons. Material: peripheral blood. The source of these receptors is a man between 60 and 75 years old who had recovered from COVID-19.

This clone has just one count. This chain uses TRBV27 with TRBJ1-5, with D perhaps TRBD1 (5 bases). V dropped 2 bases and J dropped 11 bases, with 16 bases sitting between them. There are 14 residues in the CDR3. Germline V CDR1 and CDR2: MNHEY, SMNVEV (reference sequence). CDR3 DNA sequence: TGTGCCAGCAGTTTAGCCCAGGGTGGGGGGGCCCAGCATTTT. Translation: CASSLAQGGGAQHF.

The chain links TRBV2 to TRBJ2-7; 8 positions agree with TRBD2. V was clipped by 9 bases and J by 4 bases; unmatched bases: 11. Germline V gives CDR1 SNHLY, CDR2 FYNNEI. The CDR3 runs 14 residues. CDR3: CASRLARLQYEQYF. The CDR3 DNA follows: TGTGCCAGTAGACTAGCGAGACTACAATACGAGCAGTACTTC. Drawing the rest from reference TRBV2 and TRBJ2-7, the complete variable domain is EPEVTQTPSHQVTQMGQEVILRCVPISNHLYFYWYRQILGQKVEFLVSFYNNEISEKSEIFDDQFSVERPDGSNFTLKIRSTKLEDSAMYFCASRLARLQYEQYFGPGTRLTVT.

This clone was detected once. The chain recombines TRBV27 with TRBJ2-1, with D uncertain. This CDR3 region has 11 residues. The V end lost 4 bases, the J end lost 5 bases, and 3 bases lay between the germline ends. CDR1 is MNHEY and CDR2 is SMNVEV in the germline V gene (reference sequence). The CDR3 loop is CASSSNNEQFF. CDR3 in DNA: TGTGCCAGCAGTTCCAACAATGAGCAGTTCTTC.

The CDR3 bases are TGTGCCAGCAGCTTAGCTACAGGGCCAGGTACTGAAGCTTTCTTT. Translation: CASSLATGPGTEAFF. The V gene is TRBV11-2, the J gene TRBJ1-1; D may be TRBD1 (6 bases). This CDR3 contains 15 residues. Trimming shortened V by 1 base and J by 5 bases, and 14 bases separated the two germline ends. The germline gives CDR1 SGHAT, CDR2 FQNNGV.

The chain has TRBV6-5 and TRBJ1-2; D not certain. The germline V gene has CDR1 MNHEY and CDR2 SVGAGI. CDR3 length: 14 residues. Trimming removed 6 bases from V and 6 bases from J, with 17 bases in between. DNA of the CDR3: TGTGCCAGCAGCCGATTCCAAGCTGAGAATGGCTACACCTTC. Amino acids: CASSRFQAENGYTF.

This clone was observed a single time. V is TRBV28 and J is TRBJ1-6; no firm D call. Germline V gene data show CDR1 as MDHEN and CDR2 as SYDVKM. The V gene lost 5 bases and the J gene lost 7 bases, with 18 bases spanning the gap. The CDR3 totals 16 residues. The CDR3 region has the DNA TGTGCCAGCAGTAGCCTGATCGCGGGAGCCAATTCACCCCTCCACTTT. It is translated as CASSSLIAGANSPLHF. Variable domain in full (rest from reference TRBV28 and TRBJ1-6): DVKVTQSSRYLVKRTGEKVFLECVQDMDHENMFWYRQDPGLGLRLIYFSYDVKMKEKGDIPEGYSVSREKKERFSLILESASTNQTSMYLCASSSLIAGANSPLHFGNGTRLTVT.

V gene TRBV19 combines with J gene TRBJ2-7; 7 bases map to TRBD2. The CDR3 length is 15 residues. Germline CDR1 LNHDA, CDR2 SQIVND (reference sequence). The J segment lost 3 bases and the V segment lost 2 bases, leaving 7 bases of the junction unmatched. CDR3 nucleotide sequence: TGTGCCAGTAGTATACGCGGGGGAGAATTCTACGAGCAGTACTTC. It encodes CASSIRGGEFYEQYF.

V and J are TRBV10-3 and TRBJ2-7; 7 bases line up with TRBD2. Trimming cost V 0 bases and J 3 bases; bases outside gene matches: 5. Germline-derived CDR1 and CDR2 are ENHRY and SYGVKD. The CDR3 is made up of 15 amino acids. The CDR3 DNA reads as TGTGCCATCAGTGAGTCGCGGGGGACCGTCTACGAGCAGTACTTC. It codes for CAISESRGTVYEQYF.

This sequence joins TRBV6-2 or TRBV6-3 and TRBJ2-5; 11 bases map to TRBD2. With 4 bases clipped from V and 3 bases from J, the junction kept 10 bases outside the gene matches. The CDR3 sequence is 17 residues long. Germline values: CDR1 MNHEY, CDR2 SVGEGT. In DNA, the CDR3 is TGTGCCAGCAGTTTAGTTCCCGGGACTAGCGGAAAAGAGACCCAGTACTTC. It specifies CASSLVPGTSGKETQYF.

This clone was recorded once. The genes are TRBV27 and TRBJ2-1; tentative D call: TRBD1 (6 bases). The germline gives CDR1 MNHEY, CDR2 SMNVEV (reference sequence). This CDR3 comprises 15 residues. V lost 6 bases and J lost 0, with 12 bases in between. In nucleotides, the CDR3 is TGTGCCAGCAGCAAAGACAGGAGCTCCTACAATGAGCAGTTCTTC. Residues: CASSKDRSSYNEQFF.

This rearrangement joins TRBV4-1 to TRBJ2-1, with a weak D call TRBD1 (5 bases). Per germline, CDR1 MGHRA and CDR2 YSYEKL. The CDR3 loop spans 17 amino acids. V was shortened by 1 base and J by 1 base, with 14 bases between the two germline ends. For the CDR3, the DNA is TGCGCCAGCAGCCAAGGGTTAGGGGAAGGATCCTACAATGAGCAGTTCTTC. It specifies CASSQGLGEGSYNEQFF.

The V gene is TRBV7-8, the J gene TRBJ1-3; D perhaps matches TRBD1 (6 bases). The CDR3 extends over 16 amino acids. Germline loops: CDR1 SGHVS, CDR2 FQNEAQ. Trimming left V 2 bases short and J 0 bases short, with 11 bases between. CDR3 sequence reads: CASSLSQGRSGNTIYF. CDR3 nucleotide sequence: TGTGCCAGCAGCTTATCACAGGGACGCTCTGGAAACACCATATATTTT. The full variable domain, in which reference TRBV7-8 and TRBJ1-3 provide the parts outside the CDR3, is GAGVSQSPRYKVAKRGQDVALRCDPISGHVSLFWYQQALGQGPEFLTYFQNEAQLDKSGLPSDRFFAERPEGSVSTLKIQRTQQEDSAVYLCASSLSQGRSGNTIYFGEGSWLTVV.

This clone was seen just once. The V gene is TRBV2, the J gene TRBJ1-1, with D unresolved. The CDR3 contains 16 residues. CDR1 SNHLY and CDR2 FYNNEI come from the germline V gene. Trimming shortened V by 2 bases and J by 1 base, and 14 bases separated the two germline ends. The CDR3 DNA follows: TGTGCCAGCAGTGAATTGTGGAGGGCGGCGAACACTGAAGCTTTCTTT. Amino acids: CASSELWRAANTEAFF.

The CDR3 region has the DNA TGTGCCAGCAGTTTACAGGGAGAGCACACTGAAGCTTTCTTT. It specifies CASSLQGEHTEAFF. This chain connects TRBV6-5 to TRBJ1-1, with D tentatively TRBD1 (6 bases). From germline, CDR1 is MNHEY and CDR2 SVGAGI. This CDR3 is 14 amino acids long. V lost 4 bases to trimming and J lost 3 bases, with 12 bases between them.

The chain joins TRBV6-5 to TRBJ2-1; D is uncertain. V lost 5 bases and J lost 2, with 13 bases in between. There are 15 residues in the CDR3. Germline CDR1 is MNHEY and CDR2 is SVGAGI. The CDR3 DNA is TGTGCCAGCAGTAGGAGTAACGGCCCCTACAATGAGCAGTTCTTC. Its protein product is CASSRSNGPYNEQFF.

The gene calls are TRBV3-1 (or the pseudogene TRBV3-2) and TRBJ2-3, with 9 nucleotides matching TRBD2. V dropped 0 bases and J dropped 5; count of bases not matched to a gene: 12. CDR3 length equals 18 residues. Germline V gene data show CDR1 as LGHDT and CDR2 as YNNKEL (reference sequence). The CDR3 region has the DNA TGTGCCAGCAGCCAAGAGATTGTGACTAGCGGAGGGGGAGATACGCAGTATTTT. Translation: CASSQEIVTSGGGDTQYF.

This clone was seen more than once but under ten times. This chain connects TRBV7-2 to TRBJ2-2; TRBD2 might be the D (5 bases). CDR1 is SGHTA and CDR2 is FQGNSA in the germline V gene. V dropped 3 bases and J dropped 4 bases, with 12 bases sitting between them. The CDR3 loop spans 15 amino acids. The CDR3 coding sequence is TGTGCCAGCAGCTTCGGACTTCGCAGCACCGGGGAGCTGTTTTTT. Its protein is CASSFGLRSTGELFF.

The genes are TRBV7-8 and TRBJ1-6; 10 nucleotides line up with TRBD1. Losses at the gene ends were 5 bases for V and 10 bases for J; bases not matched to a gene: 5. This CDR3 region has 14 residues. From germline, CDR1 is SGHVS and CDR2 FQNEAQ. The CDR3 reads CASSPDRGQSPLHF. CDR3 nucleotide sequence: TGTGCCAGCAGCCCCGACAGGGGGCAATCACCCCTCCACTTT.

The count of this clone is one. The CDR3, as DNA: TGTGCCAGCAGTTTGTCTTTGCGGTCCAATGAAAAACTGTTTTTT. This sequence encodes CASSLSLRSNEKLFF. The rearrangement links TRBV28 to TRBJ1-4; D ambiguous. Trimming took off 3 bases at V and 5 bases at J, with 13 bases between the two ends. This CDR3 region has 15 residues. In germline, CDR1 is MDHEN, CDR2 SYDVKM.

The CDR3 DNA is TGCAGCGTTGGAGAGGCCCCCCTAGGTGAGCAGTTCTTC. Protein product: CSVGEAPLGEQFF. The rearrangement joins TRBV29-1 to TRBJ2-1; D unclear. Germline-derived CDR1 and CDR2 are SQVTM and ANQGSEA. The CDR3 covers 13 residues. Trimming removed 4 bases from V and 9 bases from J, with 16 bases in between.

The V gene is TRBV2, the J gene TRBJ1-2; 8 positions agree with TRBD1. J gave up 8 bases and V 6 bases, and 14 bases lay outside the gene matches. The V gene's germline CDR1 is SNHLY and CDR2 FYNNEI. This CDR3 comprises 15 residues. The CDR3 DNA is TGTGCCAGCAGGCTCCAAGGGTTGACAGGGGACGGCTACACCTTC. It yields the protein CASRLQGLTGDGYTF.

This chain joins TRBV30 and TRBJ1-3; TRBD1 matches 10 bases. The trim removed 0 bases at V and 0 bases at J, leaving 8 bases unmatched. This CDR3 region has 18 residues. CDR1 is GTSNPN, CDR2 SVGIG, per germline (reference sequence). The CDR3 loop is CAWSVWGQGFNSGNTIYF. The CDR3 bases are TGTGCCTGGAGTGTGTGGGGACAGGGGTTTAACTCTGGAAACACCATATATTTT. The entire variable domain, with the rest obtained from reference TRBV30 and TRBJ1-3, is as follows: SQTIHQWPATLVQPVGSPLSLECTVEGTSNPNLYWYRQAAGRGLQLLFYSVGIGQISSEVPQNLSASRPQDRQFILSSKKLLLSDSGFYLCAWSVWGQGFNSGNTIYFGEGSWLTVV.

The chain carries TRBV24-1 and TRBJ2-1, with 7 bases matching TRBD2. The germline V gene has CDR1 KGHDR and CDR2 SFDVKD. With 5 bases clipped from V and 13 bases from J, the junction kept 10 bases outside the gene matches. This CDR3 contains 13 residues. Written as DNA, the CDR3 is TGTGCCACCAGTGCCGACGGCGGGGGACTACAGTTCTTC. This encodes CATSADGGGLQFF.

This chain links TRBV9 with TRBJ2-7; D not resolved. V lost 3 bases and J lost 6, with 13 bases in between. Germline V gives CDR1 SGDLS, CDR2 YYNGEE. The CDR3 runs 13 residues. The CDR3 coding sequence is TGTGCCAGCAGCGCGAGCCCCGTTTCCGAGCAGTACTTC. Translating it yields CASSASPVSEQYF. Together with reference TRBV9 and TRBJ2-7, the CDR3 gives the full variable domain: DSGVTQTPKHLITATGQRVTLRCSPRSGDLSVYWYQQSLDQGLQFLIQYYNGEERAKGNILERFSAQQFPDLHSELNLSSLELGDSALYFCASSASPVSEQYFGPGTRLTVT.

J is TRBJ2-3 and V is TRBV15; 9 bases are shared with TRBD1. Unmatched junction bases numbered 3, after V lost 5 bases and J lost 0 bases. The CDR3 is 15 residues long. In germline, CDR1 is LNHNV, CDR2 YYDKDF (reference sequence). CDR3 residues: CATSVGQGSTDTQYF. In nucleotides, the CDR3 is TGTGCCACCAGCGTGGGACAGGGAAGCACAGATACGCAGTATTTT. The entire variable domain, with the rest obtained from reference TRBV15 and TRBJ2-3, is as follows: DAMVIQNPRYQVTQFGKPVTLSCSQTLNHNVMYWYQQKSSQAPKLLFHYYDKDFNNEADTPDNFQSRRPNTSFCFLDIRSPGLGDTAMYLCATSVGQGSTDTQYFGPGTRLTVL.

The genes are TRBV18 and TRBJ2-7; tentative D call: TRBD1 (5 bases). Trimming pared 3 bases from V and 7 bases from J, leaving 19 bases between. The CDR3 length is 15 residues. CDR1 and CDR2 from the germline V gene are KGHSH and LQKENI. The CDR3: CASSPVGPPAPEQYF. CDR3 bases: TGTGCCAGCTCACCGGTGGGGCCCCCTGCGCCGGAGCAGTACTTC.